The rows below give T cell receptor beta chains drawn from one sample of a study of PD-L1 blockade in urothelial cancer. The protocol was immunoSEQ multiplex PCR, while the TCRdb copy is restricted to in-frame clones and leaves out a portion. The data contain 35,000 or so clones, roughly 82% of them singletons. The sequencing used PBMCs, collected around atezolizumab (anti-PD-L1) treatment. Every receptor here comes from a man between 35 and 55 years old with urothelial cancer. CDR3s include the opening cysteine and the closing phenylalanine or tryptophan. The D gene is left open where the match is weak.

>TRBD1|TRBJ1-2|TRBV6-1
CASSEGDRVRLGYTF
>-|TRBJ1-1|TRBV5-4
CASSPRVNTEAFF
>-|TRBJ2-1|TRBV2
CASGHRDNNEQFF
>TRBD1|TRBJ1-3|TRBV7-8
CASSLRGRQGPSGNTIYF
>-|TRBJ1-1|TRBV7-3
CASSLGRGEAFF
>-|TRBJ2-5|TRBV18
CASSREWETQYF
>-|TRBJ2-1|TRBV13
CASSLLNEQFF
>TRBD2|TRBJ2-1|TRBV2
CASSWTSGRANEQFF
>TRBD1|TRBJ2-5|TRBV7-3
CASSFFPGTEETQYF
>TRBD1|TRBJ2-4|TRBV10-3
CATTGTGNIQYF
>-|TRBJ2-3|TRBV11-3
CASSLYTSSDTQYF
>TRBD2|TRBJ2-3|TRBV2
CASSALAGRSDTQYF
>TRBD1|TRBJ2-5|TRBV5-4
CASSLAAGGSTQYF
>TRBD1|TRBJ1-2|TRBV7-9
CASSRVGQTGDDGYTF
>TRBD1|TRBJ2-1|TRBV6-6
CASNRGQGDHNEQFF
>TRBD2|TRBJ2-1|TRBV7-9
CASSSPGLAGNEQFF
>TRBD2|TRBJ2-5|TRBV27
CASSPPTGGAAQYF
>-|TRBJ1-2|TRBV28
CASRSTKWAPYGYTF
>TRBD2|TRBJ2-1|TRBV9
CASSVGGRGSRVGSEQFF
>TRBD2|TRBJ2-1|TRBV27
CASSFGLASGDEQFF
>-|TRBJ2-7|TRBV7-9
CASSPLYEQYF
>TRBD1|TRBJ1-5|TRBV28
CASTPGDRVKNQPQHF
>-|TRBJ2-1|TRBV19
CASKAELEIF
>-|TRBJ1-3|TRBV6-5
CASSPGQFSGNTIYF
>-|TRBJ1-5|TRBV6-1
CASSEGDSRYSNQPQHF
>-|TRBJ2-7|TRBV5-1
CASSLAPGTQYEQYF
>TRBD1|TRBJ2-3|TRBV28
CASNPRGNFGNTQYF
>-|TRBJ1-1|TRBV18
CASSGGLSNTEAFF
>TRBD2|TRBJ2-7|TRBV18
CASSPAIGAGGPKSSYEQYF
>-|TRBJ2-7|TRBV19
CASSPSLTSSYEQYF
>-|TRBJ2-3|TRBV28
CASSLTRLGPRGSTDTQYF
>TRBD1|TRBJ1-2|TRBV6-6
CASRDRAGYTF
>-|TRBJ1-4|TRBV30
CAWRRNSNEKLFF